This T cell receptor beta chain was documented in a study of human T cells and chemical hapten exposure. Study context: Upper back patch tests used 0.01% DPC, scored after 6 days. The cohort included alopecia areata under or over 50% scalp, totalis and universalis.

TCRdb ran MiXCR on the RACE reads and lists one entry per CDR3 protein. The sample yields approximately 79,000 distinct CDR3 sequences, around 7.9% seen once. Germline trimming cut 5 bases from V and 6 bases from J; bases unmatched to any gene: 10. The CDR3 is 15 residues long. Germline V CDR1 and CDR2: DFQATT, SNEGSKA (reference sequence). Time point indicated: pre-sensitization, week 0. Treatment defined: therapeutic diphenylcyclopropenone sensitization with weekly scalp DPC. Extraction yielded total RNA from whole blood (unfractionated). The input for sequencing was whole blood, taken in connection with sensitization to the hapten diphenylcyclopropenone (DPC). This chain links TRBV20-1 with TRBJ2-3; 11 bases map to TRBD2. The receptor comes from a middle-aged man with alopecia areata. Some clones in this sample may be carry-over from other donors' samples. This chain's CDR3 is CSAGVGTSGADTQYF. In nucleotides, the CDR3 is TGCAGTGCTGGAGTGGGGACTAGCGGTGCCGATACGCAGTATTTT.